What follows is one T cell receptor beta chain and its context. The sample originates from a study of blood T cell repertoires in COVID-19. Study details: The United States, Italy and Spain were the sources of the acute and convalescent COVID-19 samples.

This study enrolled people aged 18 to 89 from around 26 US geographic areas. The germline V gene has CDR1 ENHRY and CDR2 SYGVKD. V trimming: 7 bases; J trimming: 5 bases; junction bases outside the gene matches: 10. This CDR3 spans 14 amino acids. In the source study's methods: The assay estimated nucleated cells by amplifying reference gene primers. Here immunoSEQ multiplex PCR was the method, and the copy in TCRdb shows in-frame clones only, minus some. D and trimming come from the DNA, and the V and J calls and clone size come from that table. Of roughly 68,000 clones in the sample, around 90% were seen once.

The sequenced sample consisted of PBMCs or T cells enriched from blood (not recorded which). This rearrangement joins TRBV10-3 to TRBJ1-1, with TRBD1 identical over 7 bases. The source is a woman aged 40 to 49 who had recovered from COVID-19. CDR3 sequence (DNA): TGTGCCATCACCTCAGACAGGGAGGCAACTGAAGCTTTCTTT. Encoded protein: CAITSDREATEAFF.